These 32 T cell receptor beta chains were sequenced from one sample in a study of early stage breast cancer tumors. TCRdb's table, derived via immunoSEQ multiplex PCR, lists solely in-frame clones and lacks some. The sample records about 58,000 clones, around three quarters being singletons. Sequencing was performed on blood. Every receptor here comes from a person aged 30 to 40 with breast cancer.

The chain carries TRBV18 and TRBJ2-1; the D is unclear. The CDR3 covers 15 residues. V was trimmed by 2 bases and J by 8 bases, leaving 16 bases between them. Germline loops: CDR1 KGHSH, CDR2 LQKENI. The CDR3, as DNA: TGTGCCAGCTCACCATCCAGGATAAAAACGGATGAGCAGTTCTTC. Translation: CASSPSRIKTDEQFF.

The chain links TRBV5-4 to TRBJ1-1, with 9 bases matching TRBD1. The CDR3 totals 15 residues. V shed 0 bases and J 7 bases; nucleotides not matched to a gene: 7. Germline CDR1 and CDR2: SGHNT and YYREEE (reference sequence). CDR3 residues: CASSLVGRGQGEAFF. CDR3 nucleotide sequence: TGTGCCAGCAGCTTGGTGGGACGGGGACAGGGTGAAGCTTTCTTT.

V and J are TRBV2 and TRBJ1-5, with D unresolved. Trimming removed 7 bases from V and 2 bases from J, with 12 bases in between. This CDR3 region has 14 residues. In germline, CDR1 is SNHLY, CDR2 FYNNEI. CDR3 nucleotides: TGTGCCAGCATGAGTGCGCCGGGCAATCAGCCCCAGCATTTT. Residues: CASMSAPGNQPQHF.

CDR3 in amino acids: CASGPLRQGFGNEQFF. As DNA, the CDR3 is TGTGCCAGCGGCCCGCTGAGACAGGGGTTTGGAAATGAGCAGTTCTTC. This rearrangement joins TRBV9 to TRBJ2-1; 8 nucleotides match TRBD1. CDR3 size: 16 residues. Germline-derived CDR1 and CDR2 are SGDLS and YYNGEE. V shed 7 bases and J 7 bases; nucleotides not matched to a gene: 16.

The rearrangement joins TRBV6-5 to TRBJ2-1, with 8 bases that match TRBD2. This CDR3 spans 15 amino acids. Looked up from germline, CDR1 is MNHEY and CDR2 is SVGAGI. Trimming cost V 2 bases and J 7 bases; bases outside gene matches: 7. CDR3 in amino acids: CASSYQAGARNEQFF. CDR3 nucleotides: TGTGCCAGCAGTTACCAAGCGGGAGCGAGAAATGAGCAGTTCTTC.

This sequence joins TRBV27 and TRBJ2-7; D is uncertain. Germline CDR1 MNHEY, CDR2 SMNVEV (reference sequence). Trimming shortened V by 2 bases and J by 3 bases, and 2 bases separated the two germline ends. The CDR3 runs 11 residues. CDR3: CASSLVYEQYF. CDR3 in DNA: TGTGCCAGCAGTTTAGTCTACGAGCAGTACTTC.

The chain combines TRBV5-1 with TRBJ2-3, with 11 positions matching TRBD2. Germline lookup yields CDR1 SGHRS and CDR2 YFSETQ. The V gene end was trimmed by 6 bases and the J gene end by 5 bases; junction bases not matched to a gene: 5. This CDR3 is built from 14 residues. CDR3 residues: CASKLAGAVDTQYF. CDR3 bases: TGCGCCAGCAAACTAGCGGGAGCGGTAGATACGCAGTATTTT. The full variable domain, its missing parts supplied by reference TRBV5-1 and TRBJ2-3, is KAGVTQTPRYLIKTRGQQVTLSCSPISGHRSVSWYQQTPGQGLQFLFEYFSETQRNKGNFPGRFSGRQFSNSRSEMNVSTLELGDSALYLCASKLAGAVDTQYFGPGTRLTVL.

In its sample, this clone was seen once. The chain links TRBV5-1 to TRBJ2-7; 7 bases map to TRBD1. Germline lookup yields CDR1 SGHRS and CDR2 YFSETQ. This CDR3 contains 14 residues. V lost 0 bases and J lost 2; bases outside the gene matches: 2. CDR3 sequence (DNA): TGCGCCAGCAGCTTGGGAGACAGGGCCTACGAGCAGTACTTC. Translation: CASSLGDRAYEQYF.

This clone was detected only a few times. The chain uses TRBV14 and TRBJ1-5; D is uncertain. The germline V gene encodes CDR1 SGHDN and CDR2 FVKESK. The CDR3 consists of 12 residues. V was cut by 1 base and J by 11 bases, with 9 bases left in between. CDR3 in DNA: TGTGCCAGCAGCCAAGGAAGATCAGCCCAGCATTTT. Protein product: CASSQGRSAQHF.

This clone was seen a few times. The rearrangement uses TRBV7-3 and TRBJ1-3; D gene uncertain. The CDR3 extends over 13 amino acids. V was cut by 5 bases and J by 7 bases, with 12 bases left in between. Germline CDR1 reads SGHTA; CDR2 reads FQGTGA. CDR3 sequence (DNA): TGTGCCAGCAGCCCAAGGTCCGGGAACACCATATATTTT. This codes for CASSPRSGNTIYF.

This CDR3 is CASSYRSGNTIYF. For the CDR3, the DNA is TGTGCCAGCAGTTACCGCTCTGGAAACACCATATATTTT. The J gene is TRBJ1-3, the V gene TRBV6-6; no definite D call. With 2 bases removed from V and 0 bases from J, the gap between germline ends came to 2 bases. CDR3 size: 13 residues. Per germline, CDR1 MNHNY and CDR2 SVGAGI (reference sequence).

The V gene is TRBV9, the J gene TRBJ2-1; 9 bases map to TRBD2. With V trimmed by 0 bases and J by 8 bases, 6 bases remained unmatched. Germline V lookup: CDR1 SGDLS, CDR2 YYNGEE. The CDR3 is 15 amino acids. As DNA, the CDR3 is TGTGCCAGCAGCGTAGAGGCGGGAGGGCGGGATGAGCAGTTCTTC. Residues: CASSVEAGGRDEQFF.

The chain joins TRBV7-9 to TRBJ1-1; TRBD1 agrees at 8 bases. Germline V CDR1 and CDR2: SEHNR, FQNEAQ (reference sequence). The CDR3 has 15 amino acids. V lost 4 bases, J lost 6 bases, and 10 bases stayed unmatched. The chain's CDR3 is CASSSRQGQIAEAFF. The CDR3 DNA follows: TGTGCCAGCAGCTCGAGACAGGGGCAGATAGCTGAAGCTTTCTTT.

This clone was observed a handful of times. J is TRBJ1-2 and V is TRBV30, with TRBD1 matching 9 bases. The CDR3 totals 15 residues. The J segment lost 5 bases and the V segment lost 1 base, leaving 8 bases of the junction unmatched. The germline gives CDR1 GTSNPN, CDR2 SVGIG (reference sequence). CDR3 region: CAWSAPTGGGYGYTF. The CDR3 DNA follows: TGTGCCTGGAGTGCACCCACAGGGGGCGGTTATGGCTACACCTTC.

This sequence joins TRBV9 and TRBJ2-7, with D possibly matching TRBD2 (6 bases). CDR3 length: 14 amino acids. The germline CDR1 and CDR2 sequences are SGDLS and YYNGEE. V was pared by 2 bases and J by 0 bases, with 9 bases between. The CDR3 region is CASSVTGSSYEQYF. CDR3 in DNA: TGTGCCAGCAGCGTGACCGGGAGCTCCTACGAGCAGTACTTC.

The rearrangement joins TRBV7-6 to TRBJ1-1; 9 bases are a match to TRBD1. The CDR3 runs to 15 residues. J gave up 6 bases and V 5 bases, and 10 bases lay outside the gene matches. Looked up from germline, CDR1 is SGHVS and CDR2 is FNYEAQ. CDR3 bases: TGTGCCAGCAGCCTGACGACAGGGGGAGTTTCTGAAGCTTTCTTT. It is translated as CASSLTTGGVSEAFF. Full variable domain (rest looked up from reference TRBV7-6 and TRBJ1-1): GAGVSQSPRYKVTKRGQDVALRCDPISGHVSLYWYRQALGQGPEFLTYFNYEAQQDKSGLPNDRFSAERPEGSISTLTIQRTEQRDSAMYRCASSLTTGGVSEAFFGQGTRLTVV.

This clone has only a few counts. The genes are TRBV5-1 and TRBJ1-6, with TRBD1 matching 12 bases. The V gene end was trimmed by 0 bases and the J gene end by 15 bases; junction bases not matched to a gene: 4. The germline gives CDR1 SGHRS, CDR2 YFSETQ. The CDR3 covers 14 residues. The CDR3 coding sequence is TGCGCCAGCAGCTTGGCCGGGACAGGGGGCGGCCTCCACTTT. Translation gives CASSLAGTGGGLHF.

V is TRBV14 and J is TRBJ2-1; D is possibly TRBD2 (5 bases). V shed 0 bases and J shed 2 bases, with 11 bases lying between them. This CDR3 is built from 16 residues. Germline CDR1 reads SGHDN; CDR2 reads FVKESK. CDR3 DNA: TGTGCCAGCAGCCAAGATTGGGGAGTAGCCTACAATGAGCAGTTCTTC. It is translated as CASSQDWGVAYNEQFF. The full variable domain, rest sourced from reference TRBV14 and TRBJ2-1, is EAGVTQFPSHSVIEKGQTVTLRCDPISGHDNLYWYRRVMGKEIKFLLHFVKESKQDESGMPNNRFLAERTGGTYSTLKVQPAELEDSGVYFCASSQDWGVAYNEQFFGPGTRLTVL.

The rearrangement links TRBV19 to TRBJ2-7, with D perhaps TRBD1 (5 bases). The CDR3 extends over 14 amino acids. Germline V gene data show CDR1 as LNHDA and CDR2 as SQIVND (reference sequence). V lost 8 bases and J lost 2, with 16 bases in between. CDR3 bases: TGTGCCAGTTCTTTGGTGGGGCGGACCTACGAGCAGTACTTC. Translated: CASSLVGRTYEQYF.

This CDR3 reads CASAAALYNEQFF. CDR3 sequence (DNA): TGTGCCAGCGCGGCTGCACTGTACAATGAGCAGTTCTTC. The chain links TRBV6-5 to TRBJ2-1; the D is unclear. V lost 8 bases to trimming and J lost 4 bases, with 12 bases between them. CDR3 length equals 13 residues. Germline V CDR1 and CDR2: MNHEY, SVGAGI.

The rearrangement links TRBV5-6 to TRBJ1-5; D remains unclear. V was pared by 0 bases and J by 6 bases, with 7 bases between. Germline V gene data show CDR1 as SGHDT and CDR2 as YYEEEE. This CDR3 region has 13 residues. The CDR3 coding sequence is TGTGCCAGCAGCTTGGAGGGAGCTCAGCCCCAGCATTTT. Translated, it gives CASSLEGAQPQHF.

The chain joins TRBV7-9 to TRBJ2-7; TRBD2 aligns across 7 bases. This CDR3 has 15 residues. J gave up 0 bases and V 2 bases, and 4 bases lay outside the gene matches. The V gene's germline CDR1 is SEHNR and CDR2 FQNEAQ (reference sequence). The chain's CDR3 is CASSLSPSGSYEQYF. The CDR3 nucleotides read TGTGCCAGCAGCTTAAGCCCTAGCGGCTCCTACGAGCAGTACTTC.

The genes are TRBV9 and TRBJ2-2; D might be TRBD2 (6 bases). The germline V and J ends were trimmed by 4 bases and 8 bases, with 18 bases remaining between them. Germline values: CDR1 SGDLS, CDR2 YYNGEE. The CDR3 contains 15 residues. The CDR3 DNA sequence: TGTGCCAGCAGCTTTGGAGCGGGCCCTGGGGGGGAGCTGTTTTTT. Amino acid sequence: CASSFGAGPGGELFF.

This chain connects TRBV19 to TRBJ2-2; 13 bases align to TRBD2. After removal of 4 bases from V and 0 bases from J, the junction contained 5 bases not matched to a gene. Germline CDR1 is LNHDA and CDR2 is SQIVND (reference sequence). There are 18 residues in the CDR3. The CDR3 DNA reads as TGTGCCAGTAGTAGGGGACTAGCGGGATCCACGAACACCGGGGAGCTGTTTTTT. Protein sequence: CASSRGLAGSTNTGELFF.

The chain couples TRBV7-9 to TRBJ2-4; perhaps TRBD1 as D (6 bases). Germline-derived CDR1 and CDR2 are SEHNR and FQNEAQ (reference sequence). Trimming took 3 bases from V and 0 from J, leaving 12 bases between them. The CDR3 extends over 16 amino acids. CDR3 region: CASSLGQGIAKNIQYF. The CDR3 bases are TGTGCCAGCAGCTTGGGGCAGGGGATAGCCAAAAACATTCAGTACTTC.

This clone was found once. The rearrangement joins TRBV6-5 to TRBJ1-1; D remains unclear. The ends were cut back, 1 base at V and 0 bases at J, with 3 bases in the middle. Germline CDR1 and CDR2: MNHEY and SVGAGI. This CDR3 comprises 13 residues. The chain's CDR3 is CASSYYMNTEAFF. The CDR3 bases are TGTGCCAGCAGTTACTACATGAACACTGAAGCTTTCTTT.

This clone was seen only a few times. The chain is built from TRBV30 and TRBJ1-1; D is unresolved. This CDR3 has 10 residues. Germline CDR1 is GTSNPN and CDR2 is SVGIG (reference sequence). Trimming shortened V by 0 bases and J by 10 bases, and 6 bases separated the two germline ends. The DNA for the CDR3 is TGTGCCTGGAGTGTGGAGTCAGCTTTCTTT. Translation: CAWSVESAFF.

The chain combines TRBV7-3 with TRBJ1-1, with D possibly matching TRBD1 (6 bases). Germline V gives CDR1 SGHTA, CDR2 FQGTGA. This CDR3 comprises 14 residues. Trimming removed 4 bases at V and 5 bases at J, with 14 bases between. CDR3: CASSYDTGTTEAFF. CDR3 in DNA: TGTGCCAGCAGCTACGACACCGGGACAACTGAAGCTTTCTTT.

Only a few counts were recorded for this clone. This chain connects TRBV18 to TRBJ2-4; the D gene is possibly TRBD1 (5 bases). Trimming took 0 bases from V and 3 from J, leaving 9 bases between them. Germline values: CDR1 KGHSH, CDR2 LQKENI. The CDR3 runs 15 residues. In DNA, the CDR3 is TGTGCCAGCTCACCACCAGGGGAAGACAAAAACATTCAGTACTTC. Protein sequence: CASSPPGEDKNIQYF.

This chain links TRBV19 with TRBJ1-2; the match to TRBD1 covers 7 bases. This CDR3 has 13 residues. CDR1 LNHDA and CDR2 SQIVND come from the germline V gene (reference sequence). J was trimmed by 9 bases and V by 3 bases; bases with no gene match: 7. The CDR3 spells CASSIPPGGSYTF. Here the CDR3 DNA reads TGTGCCAGTAGTATCCCCCCAGGGGGTAGCTACACCTTC.

This clone was found a few times. The rearrangement links TRBV27 to TRBJ2-7; D perhaps matches TRBD1 (6 bases). The CDR3 sequence is 15 residues long. Germline assignment: CDR1 MNHEY and CDR2 SMNVEV (reference sequence). Deletions cut 6 bases from V and 5 bases from J, with 20 bases between. The CDR3 bases are TGTGCCAGCAGGACAGGAGGATCTTTTTTCGACGAGCAGTACTTC. Protein: CASRTGGSFFDEQYF.

V gene TRBV7-9 combines with J gene TRBJ2-7; D gene uncertain. The CDR3 has 14 amino acids. Trimming removed 5 bases from V and 6 bases from J, with 17 bases in between. CDR1 SEHNR and CDR2 FQNEAQ come from the germline V gene (reference sequence). This CDR3 reads CASSPISTSPEQYF. DNA of the CDR3: TGTGCCAGCAGCCCGATCTCAACTTCCCCCGAGCAGTACTTC.